The TCR beta chain under discussion was sequenced for a study of blood T cells in healthy people across ages. This clonotype was observed many times. The length of the CDR3 is 16 residues. Germline V gene sequence: CDR1 SQVTM, CDR2 ANQGSEA. The V and J ends lost 0 bases and 3 bases respectively, with 17 bases between them. A sample-barcoded 5' primer and a J-beta primer mix were used in a second PCR of roughly 6 to 11 cycles. MiXCR, applied by TCRdb to the 5' RACE reads, yields one record per CDR3 protein. The sample shows some 940,000 distinct CDR3 sequences, about 29% of them seen only once. The same sample was also used in a study of T cells of mothers and their children.

The sequence was collected from a woman in her thirties or forties in good health. This chain joins TRBV29-1 and TRBJ2-5, with D tentatively TRBD1 (5 bases). Specimen: blood. The CDR3 DNA follows: TGCAGCGTTGAAGATTGGGGCTCTACTGAGAAAGAGACCCAGTACTTC. This gives the protein CSVEDWGSTEKETQYF.